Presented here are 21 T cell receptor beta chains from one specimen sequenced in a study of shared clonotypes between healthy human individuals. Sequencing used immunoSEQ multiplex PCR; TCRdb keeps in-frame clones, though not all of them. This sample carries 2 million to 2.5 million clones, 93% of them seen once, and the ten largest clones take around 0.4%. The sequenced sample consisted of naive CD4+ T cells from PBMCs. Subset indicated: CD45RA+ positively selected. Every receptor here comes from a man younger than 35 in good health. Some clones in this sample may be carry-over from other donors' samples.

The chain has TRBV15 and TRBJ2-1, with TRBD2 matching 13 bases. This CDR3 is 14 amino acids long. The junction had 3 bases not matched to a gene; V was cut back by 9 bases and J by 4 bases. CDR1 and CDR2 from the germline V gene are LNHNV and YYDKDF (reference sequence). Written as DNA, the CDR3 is TGTGCCACACTAGCGGGAGGGCCATACAATGAGCAGTTCTTC. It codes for CATLAGGPYNEQFF.

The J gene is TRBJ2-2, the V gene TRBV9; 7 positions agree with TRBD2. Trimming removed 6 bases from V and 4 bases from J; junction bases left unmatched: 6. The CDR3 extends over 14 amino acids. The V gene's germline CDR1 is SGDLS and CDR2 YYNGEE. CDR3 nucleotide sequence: TGTGCCAGCACGATGACTAGCTTCACCGGGGAGCTGTTTTTT. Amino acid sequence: CASTMTSFTGELFF.

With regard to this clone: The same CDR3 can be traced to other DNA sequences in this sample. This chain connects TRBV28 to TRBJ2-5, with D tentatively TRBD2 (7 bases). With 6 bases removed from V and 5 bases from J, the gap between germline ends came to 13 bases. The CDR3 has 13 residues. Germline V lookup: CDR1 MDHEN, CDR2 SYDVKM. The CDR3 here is CASSAGGPETQYF. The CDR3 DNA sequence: TGTGCCAGCAGCGCCGGGGGGCCGGAGACCCAGTACTTC.

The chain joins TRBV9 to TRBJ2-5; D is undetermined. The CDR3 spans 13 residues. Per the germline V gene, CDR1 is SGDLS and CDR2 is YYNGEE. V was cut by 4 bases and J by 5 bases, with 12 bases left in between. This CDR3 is CASSYYTGETQYF. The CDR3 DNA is TGTGCCAGCAGCTATTATACTGGGGAGACCCAGTACTTC.

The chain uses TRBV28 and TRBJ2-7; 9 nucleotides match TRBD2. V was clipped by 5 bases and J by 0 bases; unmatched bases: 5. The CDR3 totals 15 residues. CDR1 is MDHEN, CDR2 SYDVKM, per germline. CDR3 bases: TGTGCCAGCAGTACCCTTAGCGGGGGCTCCTACGAGCAGTACTTC. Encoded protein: CASSTLSGGSYEQYF.

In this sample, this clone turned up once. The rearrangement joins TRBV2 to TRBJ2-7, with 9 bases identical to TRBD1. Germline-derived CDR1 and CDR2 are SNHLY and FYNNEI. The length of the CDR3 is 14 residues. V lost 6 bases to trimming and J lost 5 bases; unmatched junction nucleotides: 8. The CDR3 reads CASRQGQGPDEQYF. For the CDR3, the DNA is TGTGCCAGCAGGCAAGGACAGGGGCCAGACGAGCAGTACTTC.

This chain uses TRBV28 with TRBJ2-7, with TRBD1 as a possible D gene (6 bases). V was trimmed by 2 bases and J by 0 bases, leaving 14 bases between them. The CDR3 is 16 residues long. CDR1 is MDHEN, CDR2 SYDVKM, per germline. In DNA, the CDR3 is TGTGCCAGCAGTTTAGGCCCCGGGACACCCTCCTACGAGCAGTACTTC. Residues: CASSLGPGTPSYEQYF.

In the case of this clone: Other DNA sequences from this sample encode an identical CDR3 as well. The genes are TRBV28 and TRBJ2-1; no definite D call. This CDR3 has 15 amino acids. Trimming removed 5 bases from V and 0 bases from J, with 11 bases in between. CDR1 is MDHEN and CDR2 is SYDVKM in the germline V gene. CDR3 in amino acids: CASSPSGGSYNEQFF. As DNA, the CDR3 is TGTGCCAGCAGTCCTTCGGGTGGCTCCTACAATGAGCAGTTCTTC.

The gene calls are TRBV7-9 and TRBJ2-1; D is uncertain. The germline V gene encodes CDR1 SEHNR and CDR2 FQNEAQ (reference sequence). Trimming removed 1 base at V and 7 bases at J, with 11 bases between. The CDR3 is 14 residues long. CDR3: CASSLVGWQNEQFF. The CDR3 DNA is TGTGCCAGCAGCTTAGTAGGCTGGCAAAATGAGCAGTTCTTC.

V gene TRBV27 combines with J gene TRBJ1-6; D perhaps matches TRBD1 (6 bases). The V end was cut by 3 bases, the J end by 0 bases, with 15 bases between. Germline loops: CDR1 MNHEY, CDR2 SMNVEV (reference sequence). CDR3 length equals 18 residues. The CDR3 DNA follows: TGTGCCAGCAGTTTGGGGGGGGCAGGGCGCTCCTATAATTCACCCCTCCACTTT. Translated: CASSLGGAGRSYNSPLHF.

CDR3 in amino acids: CASSLSLAENTGELFF. The CDR3 nucleotides read TGTGCCAGCAGCCTATCACTAGCAGAGAACACCGGGGAGCTGTTTTTT. The rearrangement joins TRBV4-2 to TRBJ2-2; weak D call: TRBD2 (6 bases). CDR1 is LGHNA, CDR2 YNFKEQ, per germline. The CDR3 runs to 16 residues. V shed 4 bases and J shed 1 base, with 13 bases lying between them.

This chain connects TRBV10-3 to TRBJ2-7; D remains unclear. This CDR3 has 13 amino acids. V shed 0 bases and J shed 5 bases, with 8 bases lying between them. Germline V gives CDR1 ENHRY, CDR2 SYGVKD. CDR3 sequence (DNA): TGTGCCATCAGTGAGTCACAGTTCCACGAGCAGTACTTC. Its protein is CAISESQFHEQYF.

The CDR3 spells CATSGRGRPTEAFF. CDR3 in DNA: TGTGCCACCTCGGGTCGGGGCAGGCCCACTGAAGCTTTCTTT. The rearrangement joins TRBV6-6 to TRBJ1-1; D possibly corresponds to TRBD1 (5 bases). This CDR3 is built from 14 residues. V lost 10 bases and J 4 bases, leaving 19 bases between the germline ends. From germline, CDR1 is MNHNY and CDR2 SVGAGI (reference sequence).

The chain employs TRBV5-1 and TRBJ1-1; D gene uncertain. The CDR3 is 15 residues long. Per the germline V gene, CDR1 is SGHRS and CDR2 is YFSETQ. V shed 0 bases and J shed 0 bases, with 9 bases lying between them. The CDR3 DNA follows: TGCGCCAGCAGCTTGGCCTCATCTCTGAACACTGAAGCTTTCTTT. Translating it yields CASSLASSLNTEAFF.

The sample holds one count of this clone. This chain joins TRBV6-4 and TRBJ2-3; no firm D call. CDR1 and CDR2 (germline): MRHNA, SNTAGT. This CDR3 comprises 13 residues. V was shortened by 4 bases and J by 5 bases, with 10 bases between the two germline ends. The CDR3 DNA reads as TGTGCCAGCAGTGGAATCTTGAGAGATACGCAGTATTTT. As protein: CASSGILRDTQYF.

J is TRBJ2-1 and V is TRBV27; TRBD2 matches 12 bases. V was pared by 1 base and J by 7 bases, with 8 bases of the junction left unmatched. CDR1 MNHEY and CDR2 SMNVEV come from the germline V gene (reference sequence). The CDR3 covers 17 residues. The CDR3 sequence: CASSLWLAGGPSNEQFF. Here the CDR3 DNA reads TGTGCCAGCAGTTTATGGCTAGCGGGAGGGCCTTCGAATGAGCAGTTCTTC.

The CDR3 DNA reads as TGCGCCAGCAGCCAGAGGACAGGGACGCGGGGAGATACGCAGTATTTT. Amino acids: CASSQRTGTRGDTQYF. This chain uses TRBV4-3 with TRBJ2-3; 8 bases match TRBD1. The CDR3 length is 16 residues. Germline CDR1 is LGHNA and CDR2 is YSLEER. The ends lost 3 bases at V and 5 bases at J; junction bases unmatched: 10.

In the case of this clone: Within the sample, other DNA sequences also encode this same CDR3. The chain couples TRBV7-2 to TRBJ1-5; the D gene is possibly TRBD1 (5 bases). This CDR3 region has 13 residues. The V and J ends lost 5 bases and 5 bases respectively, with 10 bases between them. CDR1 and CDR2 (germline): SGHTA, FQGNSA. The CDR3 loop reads CASSPQGDQPQHF. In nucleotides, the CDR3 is TGTGCCAGCAGCCCCCAGGGAGATCAGCCCCAGCATTTT.

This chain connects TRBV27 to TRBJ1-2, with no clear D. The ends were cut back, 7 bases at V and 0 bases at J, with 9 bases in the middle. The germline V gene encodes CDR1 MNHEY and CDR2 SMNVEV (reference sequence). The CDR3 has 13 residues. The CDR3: CASTTSANYGYTF. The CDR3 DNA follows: TGTGCCAGCACAACTTCAGCTAACTATGGCTACACCTTC.

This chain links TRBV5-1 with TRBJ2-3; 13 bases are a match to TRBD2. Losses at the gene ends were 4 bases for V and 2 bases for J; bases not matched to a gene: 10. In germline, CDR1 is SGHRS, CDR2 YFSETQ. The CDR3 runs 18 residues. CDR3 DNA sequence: TGCGCCAGCAGCCAACCCGGGACTAGCGGGACGGTCACAGATACGCAGTATTTT. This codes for CASSQPGTSGTVTDTQYF. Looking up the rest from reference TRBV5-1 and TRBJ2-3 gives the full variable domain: KAGVTQTPRYLIKTRGQQVTLSCSPISGHRSVSWYQQTPGQGLQFLFEYFSETQRNKGNFPGRFSGRQFSNSRSEMNVSTLELGDSALYLCASSQPGTSGTVTDTQYFGPGTRLTVL.

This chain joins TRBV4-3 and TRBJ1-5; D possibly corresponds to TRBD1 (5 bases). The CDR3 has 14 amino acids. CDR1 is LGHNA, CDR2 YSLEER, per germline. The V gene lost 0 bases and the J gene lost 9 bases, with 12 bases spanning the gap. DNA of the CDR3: TGCGCCAGCAGCCAAGATCAGGGCTGGCGGCCCCAGCATTTT. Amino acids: CASSQDQGWRPQHF.